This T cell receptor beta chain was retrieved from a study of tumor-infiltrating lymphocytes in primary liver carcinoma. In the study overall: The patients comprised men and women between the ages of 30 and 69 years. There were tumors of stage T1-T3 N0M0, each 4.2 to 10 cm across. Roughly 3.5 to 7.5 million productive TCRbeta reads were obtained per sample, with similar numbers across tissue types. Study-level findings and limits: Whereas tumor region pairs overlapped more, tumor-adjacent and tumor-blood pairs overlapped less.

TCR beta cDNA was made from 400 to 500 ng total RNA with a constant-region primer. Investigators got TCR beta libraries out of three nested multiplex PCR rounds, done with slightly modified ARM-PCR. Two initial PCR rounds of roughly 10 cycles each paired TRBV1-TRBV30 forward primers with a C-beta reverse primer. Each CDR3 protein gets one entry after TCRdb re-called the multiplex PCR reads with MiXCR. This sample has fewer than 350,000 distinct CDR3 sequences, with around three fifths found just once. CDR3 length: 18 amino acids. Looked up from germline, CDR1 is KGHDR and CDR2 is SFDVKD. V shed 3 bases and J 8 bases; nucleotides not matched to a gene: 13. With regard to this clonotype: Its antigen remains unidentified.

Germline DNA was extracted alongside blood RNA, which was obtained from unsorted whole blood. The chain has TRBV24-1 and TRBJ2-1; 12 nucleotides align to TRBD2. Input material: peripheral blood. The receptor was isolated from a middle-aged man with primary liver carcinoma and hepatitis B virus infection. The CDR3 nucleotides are TGTGCCACCAGTGATCCCGGACTAGCGGGAAGCGGGGCCCATGAGCAGTTCTTC. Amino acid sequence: CATSDPGLAGSGAHEQFF.